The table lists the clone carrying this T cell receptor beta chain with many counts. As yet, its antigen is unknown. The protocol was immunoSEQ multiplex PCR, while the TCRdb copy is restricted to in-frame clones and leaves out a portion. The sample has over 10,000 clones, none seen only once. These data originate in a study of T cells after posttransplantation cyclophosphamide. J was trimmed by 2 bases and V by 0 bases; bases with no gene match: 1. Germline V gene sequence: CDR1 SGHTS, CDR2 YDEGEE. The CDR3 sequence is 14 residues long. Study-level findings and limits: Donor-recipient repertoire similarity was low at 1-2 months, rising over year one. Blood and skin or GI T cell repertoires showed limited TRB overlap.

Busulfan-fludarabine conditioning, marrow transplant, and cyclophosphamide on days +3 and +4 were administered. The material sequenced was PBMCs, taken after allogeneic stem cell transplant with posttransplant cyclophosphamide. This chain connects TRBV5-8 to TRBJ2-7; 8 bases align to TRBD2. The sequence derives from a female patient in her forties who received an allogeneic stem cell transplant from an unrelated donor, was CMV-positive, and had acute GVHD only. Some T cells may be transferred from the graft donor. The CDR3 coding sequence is TGTGCCAGCAGCTTGGCGGGACTAGCCTACGAGCAGTACTTC. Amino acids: CASSLAGLAYEQYF.